This T cell receptor beta chain was captured by sequencing in a study of blood T cells in healthy people across ages. Primers used in a second PCR of roughly 6 to 11 cycles were a sample-barcoded 5' primer and a J-beta primer mix. TCRdb fed the 5' RACE reads into MiXCR, producing one record per CDR3 protein. The sample yields 800,000 to 950,000 distinct CDR3 sequences, under 35% seen once. This clonotype was detected once. Germline V gene data show CDR1 as SGHVS and CDR2 as FNYEAQ. The V segment lost 5 bases and the J segment 4 bases; nucleotides outside the gene matches: 5. The CDR3 contains 15 residues. These data also featured in a second study, about T cells of mothers and their children.

The clonotype was recovered from a woman in her thirties or forties in good health. Input material: blood. The chain uses TRBV7-6 and TRBJ2-2; 9 nucleotides agree with TRBD1. The CDR3 region is CASSVDRGTTGELFF. In DNA form, the CDR3 reads TGTGCCAGCAGCGTGGACAGGGGCACCACCGGGGAGCTGTTTTTT.